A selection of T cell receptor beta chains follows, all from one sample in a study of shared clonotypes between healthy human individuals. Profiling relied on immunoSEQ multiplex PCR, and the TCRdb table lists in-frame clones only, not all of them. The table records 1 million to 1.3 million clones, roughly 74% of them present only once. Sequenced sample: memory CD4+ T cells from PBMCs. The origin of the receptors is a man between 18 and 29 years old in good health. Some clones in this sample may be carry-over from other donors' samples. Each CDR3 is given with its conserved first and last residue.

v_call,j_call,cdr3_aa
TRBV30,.,CAWSGGGRPTYEQYF
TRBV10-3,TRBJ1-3,CAISETYSGNTIYF
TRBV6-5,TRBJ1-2,CASSGRSSGYTF
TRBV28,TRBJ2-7,CASSLRFSRTYEQYF
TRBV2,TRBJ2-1,CASSPSGGGSYNEQFF
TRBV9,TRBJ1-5,CASSVGRDQPQHF
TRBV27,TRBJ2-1,CASSSKARGNEQFF
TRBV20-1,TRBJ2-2,CSAIRTGELFF
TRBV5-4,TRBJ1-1,CASSLPGTGKATEAFF
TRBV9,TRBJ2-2,CASGLAGGTGELFF
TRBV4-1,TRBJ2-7,CASSQQTSGTIYYEQYF
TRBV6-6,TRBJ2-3,CASSVGTQYF
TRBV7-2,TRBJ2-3,CASSLRATSGVTDTQYF
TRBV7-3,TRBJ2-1,CASSGGPHNEQFF
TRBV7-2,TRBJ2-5,CASSFQGGGETQYF
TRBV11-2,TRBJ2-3,CASTQTGTGITDTQYF
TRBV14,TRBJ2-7,CASSHRKGGTTSGRSYEQYF
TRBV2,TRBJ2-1,CASSERTSYNEQFF
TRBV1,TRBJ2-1,CTSSQDSYNEQFF
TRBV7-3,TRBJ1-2,CASSLSGGVDGYTF
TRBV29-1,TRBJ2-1,CSVLPAGRHNEQFF
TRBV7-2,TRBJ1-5,CASSRLGPNQPQHF
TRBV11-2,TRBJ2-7,CASSLGGTPKRSYEQYF
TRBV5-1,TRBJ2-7,CASSLGGVSYEQYF
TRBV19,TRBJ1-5,CASARGGNQPQHF
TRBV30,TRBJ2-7,CAWRAGGYGQYF
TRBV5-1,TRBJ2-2,CASSLGPTNTGELFF
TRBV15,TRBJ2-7,CATSSRIEREQYF
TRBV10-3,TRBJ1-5,CATSQGLLSNQPQHF
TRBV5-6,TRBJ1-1,CASSLGRVNTEAFF
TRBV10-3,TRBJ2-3,CAIAITSGLGGTDTQYF
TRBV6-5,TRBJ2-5,CATLREETQYF
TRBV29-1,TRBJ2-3,CSVEQGDTQYF
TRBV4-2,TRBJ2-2,CASSQDGVTGELFF
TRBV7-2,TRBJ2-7,CASTWDRGEQYF
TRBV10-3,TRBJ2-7,CAISNRGATSYEQYF
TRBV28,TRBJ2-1,CASSFSSGGGNEQFF
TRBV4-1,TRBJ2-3,CASSQRTWRGQPTDTQYF
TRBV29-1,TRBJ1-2,CSVGTGTDGYTF
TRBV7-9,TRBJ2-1,CASSLGGSVANEQFF
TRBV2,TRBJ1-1,CASSEWQGSEAFF
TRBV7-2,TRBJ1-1,CASSLVGGVGTEAFF
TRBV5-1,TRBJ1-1,CASSIGGSKTEAFF
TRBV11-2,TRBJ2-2,CASSSLASGRAGELFF
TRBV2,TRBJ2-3,CASSMDTQYF
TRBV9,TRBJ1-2,CASTPLASSAGNYGYTF
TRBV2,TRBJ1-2,CASRQQGTLYGYTF
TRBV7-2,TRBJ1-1,CASSLGASFTEAFF
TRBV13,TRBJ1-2,CASSPLNRIYGYTF
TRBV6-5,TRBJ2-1,CASSSTSGSRNEQFF
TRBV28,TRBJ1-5,CASRQPQHF
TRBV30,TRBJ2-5,CAWTKTGTVQETQYF
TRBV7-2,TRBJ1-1,CASSAEKQGNTEAFF
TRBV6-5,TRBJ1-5,CASSYAANSNQPQHF
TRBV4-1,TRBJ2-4,CASSQGTNNLLLNIQYF
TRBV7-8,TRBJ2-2,CASSLGVAGVGTGELFF
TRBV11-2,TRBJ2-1,CASSILATSSYNEQFF
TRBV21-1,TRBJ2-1,CASSSRDRGHNEQFF
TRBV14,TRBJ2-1,CASSQGQGAAYNEQFF